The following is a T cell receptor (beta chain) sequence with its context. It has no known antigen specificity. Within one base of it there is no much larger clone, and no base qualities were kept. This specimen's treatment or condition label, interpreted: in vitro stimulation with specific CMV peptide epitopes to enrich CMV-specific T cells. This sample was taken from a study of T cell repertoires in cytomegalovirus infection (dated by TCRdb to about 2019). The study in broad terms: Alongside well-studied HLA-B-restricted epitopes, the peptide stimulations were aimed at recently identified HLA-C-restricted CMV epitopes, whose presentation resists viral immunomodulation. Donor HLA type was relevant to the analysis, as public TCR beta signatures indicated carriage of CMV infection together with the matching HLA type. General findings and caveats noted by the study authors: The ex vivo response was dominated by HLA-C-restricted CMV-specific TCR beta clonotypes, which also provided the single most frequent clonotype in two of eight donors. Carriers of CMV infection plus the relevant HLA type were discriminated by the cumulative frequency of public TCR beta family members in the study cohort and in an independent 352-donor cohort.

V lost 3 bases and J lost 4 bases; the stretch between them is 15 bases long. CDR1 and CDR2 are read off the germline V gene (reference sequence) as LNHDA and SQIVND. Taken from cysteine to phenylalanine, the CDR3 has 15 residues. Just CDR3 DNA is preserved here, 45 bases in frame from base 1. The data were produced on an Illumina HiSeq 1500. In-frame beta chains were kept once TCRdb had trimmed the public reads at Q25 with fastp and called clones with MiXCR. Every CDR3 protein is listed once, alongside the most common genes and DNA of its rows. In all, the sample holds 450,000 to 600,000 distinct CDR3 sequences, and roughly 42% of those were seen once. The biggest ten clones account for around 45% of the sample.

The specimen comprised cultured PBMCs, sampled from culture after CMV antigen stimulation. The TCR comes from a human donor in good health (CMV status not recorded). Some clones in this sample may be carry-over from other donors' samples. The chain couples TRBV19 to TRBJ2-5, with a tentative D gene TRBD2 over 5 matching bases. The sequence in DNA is TGTGCCAGTAGTATCGCGGCGGGCCCCTCAGAGACCCAGTACTTC. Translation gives CASSIAAGPSETQYF.